One sample yielded the 12 T cell receptor beta chains listed below, sequenced in a study of beta chain features in type 1 diabetes. Expressed TCRB transcripts were sequenced, since all the RNA that had been isolated was reverse transcribed. Profiled with immunoSEQ multiplex PCR; TCRdb holds only in-frame clones, not every one. The table lists about 320,000 clones, about 14% of them singletons. Input material: central memory CD4+ T cells from blood. The receptors shown here come from a man aged 25-45 years in good health.

The CDR3, as DNA: TGTGCCAGCAGTTACGGGAAGATCTATGGCTACACCTTC. Translated, it gives CASSYGKIYGYTF. The chain recombines TRBV6-5 with TRBJ1-2; D gene uncertain. CDR1 MNHEY and CDR2 SVGAGI come from the germline V gene. V was trimmed by 2 bases and J by 4 bases, leaving 8 bases between them. This CDR3 comprises 13 residues.

This clone showed up just a few times. The genes are TRBV6-6 and TRBJ2-3; D is ambiguous. The CDR3 runs 14 residues. V was pared by 4 bases and J by 0 bases, with 8 bases between. CDR1 and CDR2 (germline): MNHNY, SVGAGI (reference sequence). The DNA of the CDR3 is TGTGCCAGCAGTTTGATGATGAGCACAGATACGCAGTATTTT. Translation gives CASSLMMSTDTQYF.

V gene TRBV7-8 combines with J gene TRBJ2-7; the D gene is possibly TRBD1 (5 bases). Trimming pared 3 bases from V and 5 bases from J, leaving 11 bases between. The CDR3 covers 13 residues. Germline V gene data show CDR1 as SGHVS and CDR2 as FQNEAQ. CDR3 region: CASSFQGLNEQYF. CDR3 in DNA: TGTGCCAGCAGCTTTCAGGGTTTGAACGAGCAGTACTTC.

At least ten counts were recorded for this clone. The chain links TRBV14 to TRBJ1-1, with D perhaps matching TRBD1 (5 bases). Germline CDR1 SGHDN, CDR2 FVKESK. The CDR3 length is 15 residues. Trimming cost V 0 bases and J 4 bases, with 12 bases left between them. This chain's CDR3 is CASSQDNRRGTEAFF. The CDR3 region has the DNA TGTGCCAGCAGCCAAGATAATCGGAGGGGCACTGAAGCTTTCTTT.

Comments on this clone: A single base is all that separates this from a far larger clone, so a read error is likely. Other DNA sequences of this sample code for an identical CDR3. The V call is TRBV11-3, the J call TRBJ2-5; D assignment may be TRBD1 or TRBD2 (5 bases each). Germline lookup yields CDR1 SGHNT and CDR2 YENEEA. CDR3 length equals 14 residues. The DNA for the CDR3 is TGTGCCAGCAGCTTAGGAGGGGCGCGAGAGACTCAGTACTTC. Translation gives CASSLGGARETQYF.

Many counts were recorded for this clone. The chain has TRBV13 and TRBJ2-7; a possible D gene is TRBD1 (5 bases). Germline V gene sequence: CDR1 PRHDT, CDR2 FYEKMQ (reference sequence). Trimming removed 5 bases from V and 6 bases from J, with 8 bases in between. The CDR3 extends over 11 amino acids. For the CDR3, the DNA is TGTGCCAGCAGCCAAAGGGGCGAGCAGTACTTC. Amino acids: CASSQRGEQYF.

CDR3 residues: CSASIGASYNEQFF. DNA of the CDR3: TGCAGCGCCTCTATCGGAGCATCCTACAATGAGCAGTTCTTC. The genes are TRBV29-1 and TRBJ2-1; D unclear. The CDR3 runs to 14 residues. V was trimmed by 7 bases and J by 1 base, leaving 14 bases between them. Germline CDR1 SQVTM, CDR2 ANQGSEA.

J is TRBJ1-6 and V is TRBV4-3; perhaps TRBD1 as D (5 bases). CDR3 length: 16 amino acids. Trimming stripped 4 bases from V and 10 bases from J, with 20 bases between. Germline CDR1 LGHNA, CDR2 YSLEER. In nucleotides, the CDR3 is TGCGCCAGCAGCCTAGGACCGCTTGGGACTCAATCACCCCTCCACTTT. This sequence encodes CASSLGPLGTQSPLHF.

The chain links TRBV14 to TRBJ1-1; no definite D call. Trimming cost V 4 bases and J 0 bases, with 33 bases left between them. CDR1 and CDR2 from the germline V gene are SGHDN and FVKESK. The CDR3 loop spans 22 amino acids. For the CDR3, the DNA is TGTGCCAGCAGCCCCCTGATTTCCCCCGCAACGGGGAGGTCGTACATGAACACTGAAGCTTTCTTT. Its protein product is CASSPLISPATGRSYMNTEAFF.

A remark on this clone: In the same sample, other DNA sequences code for this CDR3. The V and J genes are TRBV2 and TRBJ1-5; 7 bases are shared with TRBD1. CDR3 size: 15 residues. Germline-derived CDR1 and CDR2 are SNHLY and FYNNEI. Trimming at V came to 3 bases and at J to 2 bases, leaving 4 bases not matched to a gene. CDR3 in DNA: TGTGCCAGCAGTGACCGAACAGGGGGCAATCAGCCCCAGCATTTT. It codes for CASSDRTGGNQPQHF. Full variable domain (rest looked up from reference TRBV2 and TRBJ1-5): EPEVTQTPSHQVTQMGQEVILRCVPISNHLYFYWYRQILGQKVEFLVSFYNNEISEKSEIFDDQFSVERPDGSNFTLKIRSTKLEDSAMYFCASSDRTGGNQPQHFGDGTRLSIL.

V usage is TRBV6-1 and J usage is TRBJ2-5; TRBD1 matches at 10 bases. J gave up 3 bases and V 8 bases, and 3 bases lay outside the gene matches. CDR1 MNHNS and CDR2 SASEGT come from the germline V gene. This CDR3 is built from 13 residues. CDR3 protein: CASSGQGKETQYF. In DNA, the CDR3 is TGTGCCAGCTCGGGACAGGGGAAAGAGACCCAGTACTTC.

This rearrangement joins TRBV5-1 to TRBJ1-6; D is perhaps TRBD1 (6 bases). V gave up 0 bases and J gave up 9 bases, with 13 bases separating them. Germline V gene data show CDR1 as SGHRS and CDR2 as YFSETQ. The CDR3 loop spans 15 amino acids. For the CDR3, the DNA is TGCGCCAGCAGCTTGGTCGGGGACAAAATTTCACCCCTCCACTTT. Its protein is CASSLVGDKISPLHF.